These 14 T cell receptor beta chains were sequenced from one sample in a study of graft-versus-host responses after intestinal transplantation. What these receptors recognize is not known. Sequencing used immunoSEQ multiplex PCR; TCRdb keeps in-frame clones, though not all of them. The sample has more than 70,000 clones, approximately 80% seen once. The specimen comprised unstimulated CD4+ T cells sorted from spleen or lymph node cells, sampled before intestinal transplant. The source of these receptors is a human donor who received an intestinal transplant.

This clone was counted between two and nine times. The J gene is TRBJ1-3, the V gene TRBV9; maybe TRBD1 (5 bases). The CDR3 spans 15 residues. Looked up from germline, CDR1 is SGDLS and CDR2 is YYNGEE. V shed 0 bases and J shed 0 bases, with 7 bases lying between them. The CDR3 nucleotides are TGTGCCAGCAGCGTAGCGGGGGACTCTGGAAACACCATATATTTT. Translating gives CASSVAGDSGNTIYF.

The rearrangement links TRBV7-7 to TRBJ2-4; a weak D match, TRBD1 (5 bases). The V gene's germline CDR1 is SSHAT and CDR2 FNYEAQ (reference sequence). The CDR3 sequence is 14 residues long. V lost 5 bases to trimming and J lost 5 bases, with 13 bases between them. CDR3 amino acids: CASSGAAEENIQYF. CDR3 nucleotides: TGTGCCAGCAGCGGGGCAGCCGAAGAAAACATTCAGTACTTC.

The CDR3 is CASSSSGGNQPQHF. The CDR3 DNA is TGTGCCAGCTCTTCATCCGGGGGCAATCAGCCCCAGCATTTT. V usage is TRBV18 and J usage is TRBJ1-5; no reliable D call. With 6 bases removed from V and 2 bases from J, the gap between germline ends came to 11 bases. Germline CDR1 reads KGHSH; CDR2 reads LQKENI. The CDR3 spans 14 residues.

The V call is TRBV18, the J call TRBJ2-1, with 7 bases fitting TRBD2. The V segment lost 1 base and the J segment 0 bases; nucleotides outside the gene matches: 6. This CDR3 is built from 17 residues. Germline V CDR1 and CDR2: KGHSH, LQKENI. The DNA of the CDR3 is TGTGCCAGCTCACCACGCTGGCGGGAGCACTCCTACAATGAGCAGTTCTTC. Protein sequence: CASSPRWREHSYNEQFF.

The rearrangement uses TRBV11-2 and TRBJ2-5, with 14 bases identical to TRBD2. The V gene end was trimmed by 5 bases and the J gene end by 4 bases; junction bases not matched to a gene: 3. The CDR3 is 15 residues long. Germline CDR1 is SGHAT and CDR2 is FQNNGV. The CDR3 nucleotides are TGTGCCAGCAGCGGGACTAGCGGGAGTCGAGAGACCCAGTACTTC. This encodes CASSGTSGSRETQYF. Full variable domain (remainder filled in from reference TRBV11-2 and TRBJ2-5): EAGVAQSPRYKIIEKRQSVAFWCNPISGHATLYWYQQILGQGPKLLIQFQNNGVVDDSQLPKDRFSAERLKGVDSTLKIQPAKLEDSAVYLCASSGTSGSRETQYFGPGTRLLVL.

The chain links TRBV5-6 to TRBJ2-5; maybe TRBD1 (6 bases). The CDR3 spans 14 residues. Trimming took 4 bases from V and 4 from J, leaving 14 bases between them. The V gene's germline CDR1 is SGHDT and CDR2 YYEEEE. CDR3 DNA sequence: TGTGCCAGCAGCCCGGTGGGCAGGGGAGAGACCCAGTACTTC. The encoded protein is CASSPVGRGETQYF.

The V and J genes are TRBV6-1 and TRBJ2-4; D is possibly TRBD2 (6 bases). Germline CDR1 reads MNHNS; CDR2 reads SASEGT. The CDR3 is 18 amino acids. Trimming stripped 1 base from V and 4 bases from J, with 20 bases between. CDR3 in amino acids: CASSEVLGGAGGKNIQYF. The CDR3 DNA follows: TGTGCCAGCAGTGAAGTGCTGGGCGGGGCCGGTGGGAAAAACATTCAGTACTTC.

V gene TRBV30 combines with J gene TRBJ2-7, with D possibly TRBD2 on 6 matching bases. The CDR3 extends over 12 amino acids. Germline CDR1 is GTSNPN and CDR2 is SVGIG (reference sequence). Trimming stripped 5 bases from V and 8 bases from J, with 16 bases between. This chain's CDR3 is CAWAGTGEQQYF. CDR3 nucleotide sequence: TGTGCCTGGGCTGGGACGGGGGAACAGCAGTACTTC.

The V gene is TRBV5-1, the J gene TRBJ1-1; D is possibly TRBD1 (6 bases). The length of the CDR3 is 12 residues. CDR1 and CDR2 from the germline V gene are SGHRS and YFSETQ. Trimming stripped 3 bases from V and 11 bases from J, with 14 bases between. The CDR3 loop reads CASSSGGDTAFF. CDR3 coding DNA: TGCGCCAGCAGCTCTGGGGGCGATACGGCTTTCTTT.

This chain connects TRBV5-1 to TRBJ2-3; TRBD2 aligns across 10 bases. Germline V gene lookup returns CDR1 SGHRS and CDR2 YFSETQ. The CDR3 spans 16 residues. The V gene end was trimmed by 0 bases and the J gene end by 6 bases; junction bases not matched to a gene: 7. The CDR3: CASSLGLAGVSDTQYF. The CDR3 nucleotides are TGCGCCAGCAGCTTGGGGCTAGCGGGAGTATCGGATACGCAGTATTTT.

This chain joins TRBV5-1 and TRBJ2-3; tentative D call: TRBD1 (5 bases). Trimming pared 2 bases from V and 2 bases from J, leaving 9 bases between. The CDR3 has 14 amino acids. CDR1 is SGHRS and CDR2 is YFSETQ in the germline V gene. CDR3: CASSFLTDTDTQYF. CDR3 nucleotide sequence: TGCGCCAGCAGCTTTCTGACAGACACAGATACGCAGTATTTT.

This chain joins TRBV5-1 and TRBJ2-1, with D perhaps matching TRBD1 (5 bases). Germline assignment: CDR1 SGHRS and CDR2 YFSETQ. The CDR3 spans 15 residues. Trimming cost V 0 bases and J 6 bases, with 13 bases left between them. The chain's CDR3 is CASSLAQGMGNEQFF. DNA for the CDR3: TGCGCCAGCAGCTTGGCCCAGGGCATGGGCAATGAGCAGTTCTTC.

This clone occurred a few times. The chain combines TRBV28 with TRBJ2-4; 10 bases map to TRBD1. The V gene's germline CDR1 is MDHEN and CDR2 SYDVKM. J lost 8 bases, V lost 5 bases, and 6 bases had no gene match. CDR3 length: 14 amino acids. The DNA for the CDR3 is TGTGCCAGCAGTGGGACAGGGGTCGGGGACATTCAGTACTTC. Its translation: CASSGTGVGDIQYF. Looking up the rest from reference TRBV28 and TRBJ2-4 gives the full variable domain: DVKVTQSSRYLVKRTGEKVFLECVQDMDHENMFWYRQDPGLGLRLIYFSYDVKMKEKGDIPEGYSVSREKKERFSLILESASTNQTSMYLCASSGTGVGDIQYFGAGTRLSVL.

The gene calls are TRBV10-3 and TRBJ1-1; no reliable D call. The germline V gene encodes CDR1 ENHRY and CDR2 SYGVKD. The CDR3 sequence is 13 residues long. V was pared by 6 bases and J by 3 bases, with 11 bases between. CDR3 DNA: TGTGCCATCAGGGCAGGTAAGGACACTGAAGCTTTCTTT. Translation gives CAIRAGKDTEAFF.